This TCR beta chain was recorded in a study of T cells in localized non-small cell lung cancer. Study-wide points: The appearance of a median about 62 of the top 100 tumor clones was seen in adjacent lung. Tumor showed lower T cell clonality than uninvolved adjacent lung, where it was highest. Sequencing, confined to only one tumor region, leaves heterogeneity possible.

A note on this clone: Its antigen is currently unknown.

Repertoires were generated with immunoSEQ multiplex PCR, while TCRdb's copy carries only in-frame clones and drops some. The data contain around 83,000 clones, around three quarters of them singletons. CDR3 length: 17 amino acids. Trimming removed 4 bases from V and 9 bases from J; junction bases left unmatched: 10. The germline V gene has CDR1 SNHLY and CDR2 FYNNEI. The receptor's source is a man between 40 and 69 years old with stage II squamous cell lung carcinoma. The J gene is TRBJ1-6, the V gene TRBV2; the match to TRBD1 covers 12 bases. This sample comprised PBMCs, obtained before any cancer treatment. For the CDR3, the DNA is TGTGCCAGCAGTGCCCGGACCGGGACAGGGGGCGGTTCACCCCTCCACTTT. It yields the protein CASSARTGTGGGSPLHF.